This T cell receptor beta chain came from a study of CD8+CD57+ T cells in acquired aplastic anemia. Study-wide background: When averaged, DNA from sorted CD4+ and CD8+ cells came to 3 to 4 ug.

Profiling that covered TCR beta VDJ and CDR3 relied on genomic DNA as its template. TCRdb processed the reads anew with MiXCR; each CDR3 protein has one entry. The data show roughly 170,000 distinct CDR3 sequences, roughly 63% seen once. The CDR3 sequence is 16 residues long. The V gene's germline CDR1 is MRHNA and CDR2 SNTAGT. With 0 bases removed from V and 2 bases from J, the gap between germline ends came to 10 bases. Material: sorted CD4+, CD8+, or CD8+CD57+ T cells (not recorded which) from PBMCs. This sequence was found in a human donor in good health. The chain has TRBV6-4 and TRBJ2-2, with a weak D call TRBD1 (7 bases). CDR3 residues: CASSDSQGGNTGELFF. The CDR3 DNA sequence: TGTGCCAGCAGTGACTCTCAGGGGGGAAACACCGGGGAGCTGTTTTTT.